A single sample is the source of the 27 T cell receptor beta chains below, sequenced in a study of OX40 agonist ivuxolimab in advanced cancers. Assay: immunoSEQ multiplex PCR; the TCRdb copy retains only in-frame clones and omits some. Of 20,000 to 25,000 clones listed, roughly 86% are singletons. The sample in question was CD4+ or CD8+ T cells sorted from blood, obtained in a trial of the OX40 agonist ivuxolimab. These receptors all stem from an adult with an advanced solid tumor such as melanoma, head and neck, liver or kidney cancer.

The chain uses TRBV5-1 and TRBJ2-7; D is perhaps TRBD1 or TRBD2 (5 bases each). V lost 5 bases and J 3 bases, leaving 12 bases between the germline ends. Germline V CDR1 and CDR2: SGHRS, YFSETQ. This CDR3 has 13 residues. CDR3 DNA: TGCGCCAGCAGGGGGACGGCAAGCTACGAGCAGTACTTC. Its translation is CASRGTASYEQYF.

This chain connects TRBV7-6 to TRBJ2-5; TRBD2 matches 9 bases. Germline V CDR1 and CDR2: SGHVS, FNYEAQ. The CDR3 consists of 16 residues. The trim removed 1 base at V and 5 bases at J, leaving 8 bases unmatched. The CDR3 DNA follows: TGTGCCAGCAGCTTAGTTAAGCGGGGGGCCTCGGAGACCCAGTACTTC. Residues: CASSLVKRGASETQYF. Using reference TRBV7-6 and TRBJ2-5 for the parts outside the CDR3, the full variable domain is GAGVSQSPRYKVTKRGQDVALRCDPISGHVSLYWYRQALGQGPEFLTYFNYEAQQDKSGLPNDRFSAERPEGSISTLTIQRTEQRDSAMYRCASSLVKRGASETQYFGPGTRLLVL.

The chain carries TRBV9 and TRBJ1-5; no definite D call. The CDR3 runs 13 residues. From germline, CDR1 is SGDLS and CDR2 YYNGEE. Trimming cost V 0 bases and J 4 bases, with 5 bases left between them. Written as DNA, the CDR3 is TGTGCCAGCAGCGTAGCCGTAAATCAGCCCCAGCATTTT. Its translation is CASSVAVNQPQHF. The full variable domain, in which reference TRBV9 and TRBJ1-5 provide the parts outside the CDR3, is DSGVTQTPKHLITATGQRVTLRCSPRSGDLSVYWYQQSLDQGLQFLIQYYNGEERAKGNILERFSAQQFPDLHSELNLSSLELGDSALYFCASSVAVNQPQHFGDGTRLSIL.

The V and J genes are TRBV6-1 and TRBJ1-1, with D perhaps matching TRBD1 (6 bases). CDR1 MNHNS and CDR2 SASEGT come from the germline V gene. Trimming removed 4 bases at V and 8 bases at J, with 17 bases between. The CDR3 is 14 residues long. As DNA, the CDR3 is TGTGCCAGCAGTGCTAGGGGAATTGGGGGCGAAGCTTTCTTT. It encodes CASSARGIGGEAFF.

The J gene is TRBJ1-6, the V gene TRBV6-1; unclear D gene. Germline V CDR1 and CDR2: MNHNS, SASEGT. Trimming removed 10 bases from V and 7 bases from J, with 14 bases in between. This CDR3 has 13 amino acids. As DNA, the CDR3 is TGTGCCATCATGGAACATGGGAATTCACCCCTCCACTTT. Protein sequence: CAIMEHGNSPLHF.

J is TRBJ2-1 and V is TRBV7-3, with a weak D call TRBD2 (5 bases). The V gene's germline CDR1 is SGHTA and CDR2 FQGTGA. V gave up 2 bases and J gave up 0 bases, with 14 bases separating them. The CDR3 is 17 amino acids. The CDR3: CASSLDAPGDSYNEQFF. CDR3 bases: TGTGCCAGCAGCTTAGACGCCCCCGGGGACTCCTACAATGAGCAGTTCTTC. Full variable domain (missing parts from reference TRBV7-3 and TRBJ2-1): GAGVSQTPSNKVTEKGKYVELRCDPISGHTALYWYRQSLGQGPEFLIYFQGTGAADDSGLPNDRFFAVRPEGSVSTLKIQRTERGDSAVYLCASSLDAPGDSYNEQFFGPGTRLTVL.

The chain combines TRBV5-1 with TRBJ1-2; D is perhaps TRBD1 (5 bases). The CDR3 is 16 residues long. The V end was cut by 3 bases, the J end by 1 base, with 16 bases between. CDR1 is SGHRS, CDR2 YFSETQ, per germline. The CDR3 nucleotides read TGCGCCAGCAGCTCAAACCTGGACACCTATAACTATGGCTACACCTTC. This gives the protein CASSSNLDTYNYGYTF.

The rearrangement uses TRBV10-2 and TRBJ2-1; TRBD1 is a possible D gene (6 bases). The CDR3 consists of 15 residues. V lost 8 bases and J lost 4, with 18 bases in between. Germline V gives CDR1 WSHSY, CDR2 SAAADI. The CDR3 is CASLMAQGWYNEQFF. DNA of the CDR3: TGCGCCAGCCTCATGGCACAGGGTTGGTACAATGAGCAGTTCTTC.

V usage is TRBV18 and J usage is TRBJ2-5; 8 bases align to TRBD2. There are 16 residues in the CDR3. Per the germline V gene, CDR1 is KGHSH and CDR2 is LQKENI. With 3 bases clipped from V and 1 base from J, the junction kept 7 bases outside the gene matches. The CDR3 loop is CASSPTMTSAQETQYF. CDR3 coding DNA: TGTGCCAGCTCACCTACAATGACTAGCGCCCAAGAGACCCAGTACTTC.

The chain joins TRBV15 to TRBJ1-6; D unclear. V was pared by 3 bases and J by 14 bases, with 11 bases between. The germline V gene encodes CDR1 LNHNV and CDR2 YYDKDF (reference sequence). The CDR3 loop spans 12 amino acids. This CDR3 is CATSRTATSLHF. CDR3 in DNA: TGTGCCACCAGCAGGACCGCTACGTCCCTCCACTTT.

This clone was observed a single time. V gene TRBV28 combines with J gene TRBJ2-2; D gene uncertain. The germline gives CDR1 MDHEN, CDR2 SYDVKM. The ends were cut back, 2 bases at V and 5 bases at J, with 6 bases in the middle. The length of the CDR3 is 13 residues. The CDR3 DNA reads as TGTGCCAGCAGTTTAGGCACTACCGGGGAGCTGTTTTTT. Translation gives CASSLGTTGELFF.

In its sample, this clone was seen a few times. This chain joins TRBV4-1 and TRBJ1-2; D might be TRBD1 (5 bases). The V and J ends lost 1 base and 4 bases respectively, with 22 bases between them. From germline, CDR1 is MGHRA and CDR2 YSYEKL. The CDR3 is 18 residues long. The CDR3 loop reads CASSQGPPQVAKFYGYTF. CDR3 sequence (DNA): TGCGCCAGCAGCCAAGGGCCCCCACAGGTCGCCAAGTTCTATGGCTACACCTTC.

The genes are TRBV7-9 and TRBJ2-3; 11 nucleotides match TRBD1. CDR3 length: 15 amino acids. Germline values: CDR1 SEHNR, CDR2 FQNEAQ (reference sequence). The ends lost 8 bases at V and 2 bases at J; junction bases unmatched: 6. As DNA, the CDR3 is TGTGCCAGCCCCCGGGACAGGGGGGCCACAGATACGCAGTATTTT. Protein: CASPRDRGATDTQYF.

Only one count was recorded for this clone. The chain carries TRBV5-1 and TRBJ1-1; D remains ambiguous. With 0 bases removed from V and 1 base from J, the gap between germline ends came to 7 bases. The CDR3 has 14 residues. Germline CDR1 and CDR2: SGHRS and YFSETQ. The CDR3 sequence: CASSLGTGNTEAFF. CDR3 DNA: TGCGCCAGCAGCTTGGGGACGGGGAACACTGAAGCTTTCTTT.

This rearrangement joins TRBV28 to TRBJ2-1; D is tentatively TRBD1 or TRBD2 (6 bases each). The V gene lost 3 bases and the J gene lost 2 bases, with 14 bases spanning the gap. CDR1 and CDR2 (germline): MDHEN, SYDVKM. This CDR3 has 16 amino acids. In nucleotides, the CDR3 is TGTGCCAGCAGTTTGTATCGGGGGCAGCCCTACAATGAGCAGTTCTTC. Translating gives CASSLYRGQPYNEQFF.

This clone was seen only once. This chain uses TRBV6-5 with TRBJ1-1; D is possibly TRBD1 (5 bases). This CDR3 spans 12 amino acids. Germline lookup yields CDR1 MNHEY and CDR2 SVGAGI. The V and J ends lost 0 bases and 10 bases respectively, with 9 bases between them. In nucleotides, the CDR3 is TGTGCCAGCAGTTACTCGGGGGGAGTAGCTTTCTTT. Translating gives CASSYSGGVAFF.

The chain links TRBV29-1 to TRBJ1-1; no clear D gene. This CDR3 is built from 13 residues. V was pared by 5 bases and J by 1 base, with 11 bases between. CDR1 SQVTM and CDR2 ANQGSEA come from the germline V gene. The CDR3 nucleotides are TGCAGCGTTTCGGGCCCCGAGAACACTGAAGCTTTCTTT. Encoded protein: CSVSGPENTEAFF.

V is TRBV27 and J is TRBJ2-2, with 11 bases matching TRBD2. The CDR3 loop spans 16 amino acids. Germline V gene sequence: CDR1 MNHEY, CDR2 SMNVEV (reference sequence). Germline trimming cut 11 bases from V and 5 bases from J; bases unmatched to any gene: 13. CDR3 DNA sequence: TGTGCCTGCCTATTAGCGGGGGGGCCCAGGACCGGGGAGCTGTTTTTT. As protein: CACLLAGGPRTGELFF.

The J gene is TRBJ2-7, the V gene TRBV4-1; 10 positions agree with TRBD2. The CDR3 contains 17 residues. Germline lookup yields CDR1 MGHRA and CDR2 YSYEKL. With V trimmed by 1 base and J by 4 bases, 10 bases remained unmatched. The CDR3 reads CASSQGSGSGGLYEQYF. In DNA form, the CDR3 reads TGCGCCAGCAGCCAAGGTTCGGGTAGCGGGGGGCTATACGAGCAGTACTTC.

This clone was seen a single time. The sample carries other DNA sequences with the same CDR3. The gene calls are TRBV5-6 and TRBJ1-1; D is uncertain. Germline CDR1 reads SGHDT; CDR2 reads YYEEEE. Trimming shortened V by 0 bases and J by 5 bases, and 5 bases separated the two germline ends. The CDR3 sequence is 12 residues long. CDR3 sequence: CASSLVGTEAFF. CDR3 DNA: TGTGCCAGCAGCTTGGTGGGAACTGAAGCTTTCTTT.

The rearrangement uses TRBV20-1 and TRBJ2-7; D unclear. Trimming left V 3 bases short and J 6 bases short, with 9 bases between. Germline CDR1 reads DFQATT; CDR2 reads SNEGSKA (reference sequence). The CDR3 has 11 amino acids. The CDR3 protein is CSARLSLEQYF. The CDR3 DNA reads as TGCAGTGCTAGGCTCTCTCTCGAGCAGTACTTC.

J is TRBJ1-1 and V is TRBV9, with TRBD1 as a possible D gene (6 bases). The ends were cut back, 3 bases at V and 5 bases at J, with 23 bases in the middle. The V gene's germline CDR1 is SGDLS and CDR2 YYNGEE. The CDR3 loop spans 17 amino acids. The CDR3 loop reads CASSASTGDPQTTEAFF. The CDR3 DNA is TGTGCCAGCAGCGCATCGACAGGAGATCCTCAGACGACTGAAGCTTTCTTT.

CDR3 DNA sequence: TGCGCCAGCAGCCTGACCCCCCGACAGGGGGCCACCTACGAGCAGTACTTC. Protein: CASSLTPRQGATYEQYF. The rearrangement links TRBV4-1 to TRBJ2-7; 10 bases are shared with TRBD1. The CDR3 runs to 17 residues. The V segment lost 4 bases and the J segment 2 bases; nucleotides outside the gene matches: 11. Germline V gene sequence: CDR1 MGHRA, CDR2 YSYEKL.

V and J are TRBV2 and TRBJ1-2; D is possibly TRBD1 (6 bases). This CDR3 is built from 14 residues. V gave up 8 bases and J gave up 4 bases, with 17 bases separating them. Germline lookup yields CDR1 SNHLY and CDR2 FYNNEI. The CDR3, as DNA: TGTGCCAGCGGCTACAAGGGGGGCATCTATGGCTACACCTTC. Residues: CASGYKGGIYGYTF. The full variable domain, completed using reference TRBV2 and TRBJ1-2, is EPEVTQTPSHQVTQMGQEVILRCVPISNHLYFYWYRQILGQKVEFLVSFYNNEISEKSEIFDDQFSVERPDGSNFTLKIRSTKLEDSAMYFCASGYKGGIYGYTFGSGTRLTVV.

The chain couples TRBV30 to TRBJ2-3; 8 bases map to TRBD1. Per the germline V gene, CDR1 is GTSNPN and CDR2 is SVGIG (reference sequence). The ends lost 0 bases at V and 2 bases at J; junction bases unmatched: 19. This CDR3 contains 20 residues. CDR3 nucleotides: TGTGCCTGGAGTGTAGCGCAGGGGGCCCCTCTCGACTTCTACACAGATACGCAGTATTTT. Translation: CAWSVAQGAPLDFYTDTQYF.

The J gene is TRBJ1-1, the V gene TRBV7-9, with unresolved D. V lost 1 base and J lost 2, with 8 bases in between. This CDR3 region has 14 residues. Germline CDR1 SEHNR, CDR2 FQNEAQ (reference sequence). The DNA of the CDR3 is TGTGCCAGCAGCTTAGATCCGGGAAACACTGAAGCTTTCTTT. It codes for CASSLDPGNTEAFF.

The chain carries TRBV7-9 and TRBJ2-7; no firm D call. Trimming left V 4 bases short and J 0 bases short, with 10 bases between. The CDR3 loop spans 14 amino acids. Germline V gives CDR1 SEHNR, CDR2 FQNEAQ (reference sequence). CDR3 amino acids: CASSSDGYSYEQYF. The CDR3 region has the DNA TGTGCCAGCAGCTCGGACGGTTACTCCTACGAGCAGTACTTC. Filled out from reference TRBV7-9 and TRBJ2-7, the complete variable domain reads DTGVSQNPRHKITKRGQNVTFRCDPISEHNRLYWYRQTLGQGPEFLTYFQNEAQLEKSRLLSDRFSAERPKGSFSTLEIQRTEQGDSAMYLCASSSDGYSYEQYFGPGTRLTVT.